This TCR beta chain came from a study of T cell repertoires in cytomegalovirus infection. In the study overall: CMV infection and matching HLA type were both indicated by public TCR beta signatures.

In TCRdb, the reads were re-called with MiXCR into one record per CDR3 protein. The sample carries about 130,000 distinct CDR3 sequences, approximately 8.8% recorded once. This clonotype was detected ten times or more. What it binds is unknown. Study outcomes and limitations: Within the response measured ex vivo, HLA-C-restricted CMV-specific TCR beta clonotypes were dominant. Carriers of CMV and the relevant HLA type were discriminated by public TCR beta frequency.

The CDR3 extends over 16 amino acids. With 3 bases removed from V and 5 bases from J, the gap between germline ends came to 19 bases. The germline V gene has CDR1 LNHNV and CDR2 YYDKDF (reference sequence). The chain employs TRBV15 and TRBJ2-5; tentatively, D is TRBD2 (6 bases). The sequence derives from a human donor in good health (CMV status not recorded). Some clones in this sample may be carry-over from other donors' samples. Sequenced: PBMCs. CDR3 bases: TGTGCCACCAGCAGGGGCTTAAGGCCCCGGGAGGAGACCCAGTACTTC. This translates into CATSRGLRPREETQYF.